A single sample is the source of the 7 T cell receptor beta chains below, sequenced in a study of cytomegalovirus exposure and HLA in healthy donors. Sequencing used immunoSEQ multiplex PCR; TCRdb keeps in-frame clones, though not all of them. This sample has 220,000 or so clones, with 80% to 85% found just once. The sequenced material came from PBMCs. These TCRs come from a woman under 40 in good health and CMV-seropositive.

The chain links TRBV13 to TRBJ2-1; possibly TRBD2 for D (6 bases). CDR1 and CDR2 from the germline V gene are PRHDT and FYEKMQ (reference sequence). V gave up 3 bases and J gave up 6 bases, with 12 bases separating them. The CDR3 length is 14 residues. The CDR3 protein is CASSFGPGGNEQFF. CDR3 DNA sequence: TGTGCCAGCAGCTTCGGGCCCGGGGGCAATGAGCAGTTCTTC.

CDR3 DNA sequence: TGCAGCGTCGACCCAACCCTCACAGGCGGGACTGAAGCTTTCTTT. It specifies CSVDPTLTGGTEAFF. This chain connects TRBV29-1 to TRBJ1-1; the D gene is possibly TRBD1 (5 bases). Looked up from germline, CDR1 is SQVTM and CDR2 is ANQGSEA. The CDR3 is 15 residues long. The V and J ends lost 6 bases and 5 bases respectively, with 22 bases between them.

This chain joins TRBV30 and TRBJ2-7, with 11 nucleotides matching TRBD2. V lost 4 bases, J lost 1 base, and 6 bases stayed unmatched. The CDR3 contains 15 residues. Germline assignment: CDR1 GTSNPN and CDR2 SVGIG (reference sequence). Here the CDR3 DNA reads TGTGCCTGGAACGTAGCGGGAGGGCCATCCTACGAGCAGTACTTC. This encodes CAWNVAGGPSYEQYF.

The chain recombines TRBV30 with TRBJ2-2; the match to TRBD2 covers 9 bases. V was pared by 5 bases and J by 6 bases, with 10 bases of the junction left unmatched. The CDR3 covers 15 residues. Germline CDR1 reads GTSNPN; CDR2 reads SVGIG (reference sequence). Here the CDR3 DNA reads TGTGCCTGGTCAATAGCGGGAGTTAAGGCCGGGGAGCTGTTTTTT. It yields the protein CAWSIAGVKAGELFF.

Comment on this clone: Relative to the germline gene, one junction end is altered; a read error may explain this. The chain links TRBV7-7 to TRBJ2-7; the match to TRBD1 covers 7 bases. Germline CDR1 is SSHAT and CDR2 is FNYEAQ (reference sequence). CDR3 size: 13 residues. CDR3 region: CASSRDSSYEQYF. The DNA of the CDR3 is TGTGCTAGCAGCAGGGACAGCTCCTACGAGCAGTACTTC.

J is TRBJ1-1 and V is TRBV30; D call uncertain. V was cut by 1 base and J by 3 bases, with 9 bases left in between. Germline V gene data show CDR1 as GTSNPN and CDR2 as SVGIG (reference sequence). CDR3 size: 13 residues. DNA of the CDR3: TGTGCCTGGAGTGGAAGACGGGACACTGAAGCTTTCTTT. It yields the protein CAWSGRRDTEAFF.

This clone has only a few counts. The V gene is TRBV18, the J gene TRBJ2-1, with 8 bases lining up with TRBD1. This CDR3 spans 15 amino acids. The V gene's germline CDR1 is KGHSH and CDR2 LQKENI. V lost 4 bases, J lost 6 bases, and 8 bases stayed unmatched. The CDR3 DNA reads TGTGCCAGCTCACGAACCGGGACAGGCGGCAATGAGCAGTTCTTC. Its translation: CASSRTGTGGNEQFF.